This TCR beta chain was sequenced during a study of blood T cell repertoires in COVID-19. The repertoire was sequenced with immunoSEQ multiplex PCR; TCRdb's copy has only in-frame clones and lacks some. The repertoire has 250,000 to 350,000 clones, roughly nine tenths of them found once; the top ten carry roughly 2.9%. The V gene end was trimmed by 1 base and the J gene end by 0 bases; junction bases not matched to a gene: 4. From germline, CDR1 is LNHNV and CDR2 YYDKDF (reference sequence). The CDR3 has 16 residues. The receptor was isolated from a woman aged 25 to 39 with COVID-19, enrolled during active disease. The chain uses TRBV15 and TRBJ2-7, with 9 bases identical to TRBD2. The sequencing sample was made of peripheral blood. DNA of the CDR3: TGTGCCACCAGCAGAGTTGCGGGAGGGCCCTCCTACGAGCAGTACTTC. It encodes CATSRVAGGPSYEQYF.